This entry lists 6 T cell receptor beta chains sequenced from one sample in a study of blood T cells in healthy people across ages. Using a J-beta primer mix together with a sample-barcoded 5' primer, a second PCR was run for roughly 7 to 12 cycles. TCRdb called the 5' RACE reads again in MiXCR, with one record for every CDR3 protein. The table lists roughly 1,100,000 distinct CDR3 sequences, 20% to 25% of them singletons. These data were also reused for a study on T cells of mothers and their children.

Sample: blood. The receptors here all came from a girl aged 2 to 10 in good health.

The chain carries TRBV20-1 and TRBJ2-5, with D hard to call. Near its end, the DNA agrees better with TRBJ2-1, so the J call may be wrong. The CDR3 runs to 13 residues. Germline assignment: CDR1 DFQATT and CDR2 SNEGSKA (reference sequence). CDR3 nucleotides: TGCAGTGCTAGAGATCGGCGAAACAATGAGCAGTTCTTC. It is translated as CSARDRRNNEQFF.

This chain joins TRBV5-1 and TRBJ2-6; D call uncertain. The germline V gene has CDR1 SGHRS and CDR2 YFSETQ. Trimming left V 0 bases short and J 0 bases short, with 7 bases between. There are 16 residues in the CDR3. The CDR3 reads CASSLGPVSGANVLTF. The CDR3 coding sequence is TGCGCCAGCAGCTTGGGACCGGTCTCTGGGGCCAACGTCCTGACTTTC.

This rearrangement joins TRBV4-1 to TRBJ2-1, with D possibly TRBD2 on 5 matching bases. Between the trimmed V and J ends, which lost 1 base and 8 bases, there was a span of 21 bases. The CDR3 is 17 amino acids. The germline V gene has CDR1 MGHRA and CDR2 YSYEKL. CDR3 nucleotide sequence: TGCGCCAGCAGCCAAGGAATAAGCGGTAGCTGGGGAGATGAGCAGTTCTTC. As protein: CASSQGISGSWGDEQFF.

This sequence joins TRBV7-9 and TRBJ2-7; the D call may be TRBD1 or TRBD2 (5 bases each). Trimming cost V 4 bases and J 0 bases, with 16 bases left between them. This CDR3 has 16 residues. In germline, CDR1 is SEHNR, CDR2 FQNEAQ (reference sequence). CDR3 residues: CASSSDRDGDSYEQYF. The DNA for the CDR3 is TGTGCCAGCAGCTCAGACCGGGACGGAGACTCCTACGAGCAGTACTTC.

This chain uses TRBV14 with TRBJ1-1; unclear D gene. The germline CDR1 and CDR2 sequences are SGHDN and FVKESK. Between the trimmed V and J ends, which lost 0 bases and 0 bases, there was a span of 23 bases. This CDR3 contains 20 residues. The CDR3, as DNA: TGTGCCAGCAGCCAAGATCACACAGCTCTAGAGGGATACATGAACACTGAAGCTTTCTTT. This sequence encodes CASSQDHTALEGYMNTEAFF.

This clonotype was found a few times. The chain links TRBV20-1 to TRBJ2-6; D is undetermined. This CDR3 spans 13 amino acids. CDR1 DFQATT and CDR2 SNEGSKA come from the germline V gene (reference sequence). V shed 2 bases and J shed 0 bases, with 2 bases lying between them. The CDR3 sequence is CSARHSGANVLTF. Written as DNA, the CDR3 is TGCAGTGCTAGACACTCTGGGGCCAACGTCCTGACTTTC.